This TCR beta chain was obtained from a study of cytomegalovirus exposure and HLA in healthy donors. In the study overall: Out of several hundred genotyped donors, approximately 84% belonged to the Caucasian-associated ancestry cluster. Study results and caveats: Most TCRs appeared rarely, but some public TCRs recurred in many donors.

Primers: 60 Vbeta forward and 13 Jbeta reverse. Assay: immunoSEQ multiplex PCR; the TCRdb copy retains only in-frame clones and omits some. This sample yields 100,000 to 150,000 clones, of which about 78% are seen a single time; nearly 8.5% belongs to the top ten. With regard to this clone: The target antigen is unknown.

This CDR3 is built from 14 residues. Germline CDR1 and CDR2: SGHNT and YYREEE (reference sequence). Trimming cost V 2 bases and J 1 base; bases outside gene matches: 3. The chain is built from TRBV5-4 and TRBJ2-7; 7 nucleotides align to TRBD1. Source material: PBMCs. The origin of this receptor is a middle-aged woman in good health and CMV-seropositive. CDR3 in DNA: TGTGCCAGCAGCTTCTCAGGGGGATCCTACGAGCAGTACTTC. Translated: CASSFSGGSYEQYF.